This TCR beta chain derives from a study of cytomegalovirus exposure and HLA in healthy donors. Overall study findings and caveats: Of the V segments, some could not be distinguished, including TRBV6-2 and TRBV6-3, and were excluded. Most TCR sequences were seen very rarely across donors, but some public TCRs occurred in many.

In the case of this clone: Its specificity is unknown.

Deletions cut 0 bases from V and 7 bases from J, with 12 bases between. CDR3 size: 15 residues. Germline-derived CDR1 and CDR2 are MNHEY and SVGAGI. The PCR used 60 Vbeta and 13 Jbeta primers. The assay was immunoSEQ multiplex PCR, and TCRdb's table has in-frame clones only and misses some. The sample contains tens of thousands of clones, over 70% of which appear only once. The clonotype was recovered from a man aged 55-75 years in good health and CMV-seronegative. This sequence joins TRBV6-5 and TRBJ2-2, with no clear D. Specimen: PBMCs. The CDR3, as DNA: TGTGCCAGCAGTTACTCGAGACGGCGGCTCGGGGAGCTGTTTTTT. Amino acids: CASSYSRRRLGELFF.